This T cell receptor beta chain was identified during a study of T-cell reconstitution after alpha-beta-depleted transplantation in children. The CDR3 totals 14 residues. Germline CDR1 is SGHDT and CDR2 is YYEEEE. The ends were cut back, 0 bases at V and 4 bases at J, with 10 bases in the middle. A TCRbeta library incorporating unique molecular identifiers was prepared. MiXCR, run by TCRdb on the PCR reads, gives a single entry per CDR3 protein. The sample consists of 450,000 to 600,000 distinct CDR3 sequences, about an eighth of them appearing once. This receptor was taken from a male patient between 10 and 17 years old who had a stem cell transplant for acute myeloid leukemia, so the T cells may come from the graft donor. This sequence joins TRBV5-6 and TRBJ1-2; D gene uncertain. The material was PBMCs, mostly from graft donor cells, obtained 360 days after TCRalphabeta/CD19-depleted stem cell transplant. The CDR3 here is CASSLDRRIYGYTF. Here the CDR3 DNA reads TGTGCCAGCAGCTTGGATCGGCGGATCTATGGCTACACCTTC. Full variable domain (rest looked up from reference TRBV5-6 and TRBJ1-2): DAGVTQSPTHLIKTRGQQVTLRCSPKSGHDTVSWYQQALGQGPQFIFQYYEEEERQRGNFPDRFSGHQFPNYSSELNVNALLLGDSALYLCASSLDRRIYGYTFGSGTRLTVV.